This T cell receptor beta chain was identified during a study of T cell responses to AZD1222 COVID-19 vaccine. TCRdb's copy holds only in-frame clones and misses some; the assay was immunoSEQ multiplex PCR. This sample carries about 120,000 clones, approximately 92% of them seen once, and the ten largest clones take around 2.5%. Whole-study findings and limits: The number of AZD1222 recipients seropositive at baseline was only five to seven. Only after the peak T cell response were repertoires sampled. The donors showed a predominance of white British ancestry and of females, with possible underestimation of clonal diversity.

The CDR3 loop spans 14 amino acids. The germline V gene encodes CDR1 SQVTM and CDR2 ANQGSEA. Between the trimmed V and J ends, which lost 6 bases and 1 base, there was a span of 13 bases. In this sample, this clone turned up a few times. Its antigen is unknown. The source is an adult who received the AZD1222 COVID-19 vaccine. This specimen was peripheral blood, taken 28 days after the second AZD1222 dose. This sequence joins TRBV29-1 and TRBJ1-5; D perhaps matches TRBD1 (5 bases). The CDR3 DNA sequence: TGCAGCGTGTCGGAATGGGGGAGCAATCAGCCCCAGCATTTT. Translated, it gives CSVSEWGSNQPQHF.